Included here is one TCR beta chain sequence, with context. The study ran its PCR with 60 Vbeta and 13 Jbeta primers. The authors' processing: An analysis performed later counted roughly 79 million unique TCR beta chains (roughly 11 million of them shared). The method was immunoSEQ multiplex PCR; TCRdb's version includes in-frame clones alone and lacks a portion of them. D and trimming were read from the DNA, whereas the V and J calls and clone size are those reported in that table. The data show approximately 110,000 clones, 79% seen once. This CDR3 is 13 amino acids long. Germline CDR1 and CDR2: SGHRS and YFSETQ. The sample belongs to a study of cytomegalovirus exposure and HLA in healthy donors.

This clonotype originated in a woman aged 40 to 50 in good health and CMV-seronegative. The sample consisted of PBMCs. The chain carries TRBV5-1 and TRBJ2-5; 7 nucleotides match TRBD2. The closer fit of TRBJ2-7 to the DNA end suggests the J call may be wrong. For the CDR3, the DNA is TGCGCCAGCAGCTTCCGGGAGGCCTACGAGCAGTACTTC. This codes for CASSFREAYEQYF.